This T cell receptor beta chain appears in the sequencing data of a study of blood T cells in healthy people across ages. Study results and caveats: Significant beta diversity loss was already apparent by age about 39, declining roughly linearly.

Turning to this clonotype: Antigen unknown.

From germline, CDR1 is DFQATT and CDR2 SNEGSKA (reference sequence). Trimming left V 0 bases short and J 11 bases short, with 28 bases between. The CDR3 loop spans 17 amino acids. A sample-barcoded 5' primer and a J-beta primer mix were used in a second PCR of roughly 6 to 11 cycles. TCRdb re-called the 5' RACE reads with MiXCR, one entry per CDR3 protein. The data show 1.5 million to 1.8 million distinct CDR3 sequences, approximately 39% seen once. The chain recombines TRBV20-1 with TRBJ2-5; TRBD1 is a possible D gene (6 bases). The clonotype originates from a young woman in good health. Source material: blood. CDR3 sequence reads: CSARDRTASSSYNEQYF. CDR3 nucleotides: TGCAGTGCTAGAGATCGGACAGCCTCCTCATCCTACAATGAGCAGTACTTC.